This T cell receptor (beta chain) was identified in a study of CD8 T cells in ankylosing spondylitis. This clonotype occurred a few times. What it recognizes is unknown. The TCR beta libraries were generated through quantitative 5'-RACE incorporating molecular barcodes. TCRdb reanalysed the 5' RACE reads using MiXCR and keeps one entry per CDR3 protein. This table holds a few hundred thousand distinct CDR3 sequences, around 20% found once. Findings and caveats of the study: Blood from ankylosing spondylitis patients appeared to carry a characteristic roughly 8-variant TCR beta motif. Reports say disease-linked clones showed up significantly more in matched ankylosing spondylitis synovial fluid.

The V gene's germline CDR1 is SGHRS and CDR2 YFSETQ. The V and J ends lost 0 bases and 7 bases respectively, with 8 bases between them. There are 14 residues in the CDR3. Sequencing used blood, either unsorted or a sorted T cell fraction (not recorded which). The source of this sequence is a male donor with ankylosing spondylitis. The chain joins TRBV5-1 to TRBJ1-6, with D perhaps TRBD1 (5 bases). As DNA, the CDR3 is TGCGCCAGCAGCTTGGGGTGGGGGAATTCACCCCTCCACTTT. It yields the protein CASSLGWGNSPLHF.